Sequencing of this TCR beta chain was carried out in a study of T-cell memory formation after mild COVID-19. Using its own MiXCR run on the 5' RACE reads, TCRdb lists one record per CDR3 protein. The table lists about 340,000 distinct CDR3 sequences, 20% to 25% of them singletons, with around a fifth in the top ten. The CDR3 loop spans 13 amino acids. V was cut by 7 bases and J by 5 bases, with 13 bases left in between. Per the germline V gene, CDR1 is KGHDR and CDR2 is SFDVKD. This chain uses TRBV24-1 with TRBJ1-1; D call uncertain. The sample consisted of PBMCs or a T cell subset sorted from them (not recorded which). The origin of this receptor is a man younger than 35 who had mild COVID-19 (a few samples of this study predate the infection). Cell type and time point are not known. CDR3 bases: TGTGCCACCAGAACCCCTGCGGGAACTGAAGCTTTCTTT. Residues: CATRTPAGTEAFF.